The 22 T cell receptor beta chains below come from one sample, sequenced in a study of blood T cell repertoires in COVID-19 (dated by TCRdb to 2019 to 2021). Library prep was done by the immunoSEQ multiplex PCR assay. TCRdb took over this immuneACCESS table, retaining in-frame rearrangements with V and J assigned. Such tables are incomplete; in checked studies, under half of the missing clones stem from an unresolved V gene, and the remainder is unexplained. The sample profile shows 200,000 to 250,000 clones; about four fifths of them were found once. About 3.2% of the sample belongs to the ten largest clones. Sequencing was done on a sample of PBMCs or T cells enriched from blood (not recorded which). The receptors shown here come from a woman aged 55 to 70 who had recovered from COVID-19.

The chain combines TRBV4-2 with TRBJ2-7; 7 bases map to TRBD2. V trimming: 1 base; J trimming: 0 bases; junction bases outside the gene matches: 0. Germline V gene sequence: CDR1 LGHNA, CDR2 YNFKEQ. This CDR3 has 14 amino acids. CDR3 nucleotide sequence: TGTGCCAGCAGCCAAGGCGGGAGCTCCTACGAGCAGTACTTC. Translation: CASSQGGSSYEQYF.

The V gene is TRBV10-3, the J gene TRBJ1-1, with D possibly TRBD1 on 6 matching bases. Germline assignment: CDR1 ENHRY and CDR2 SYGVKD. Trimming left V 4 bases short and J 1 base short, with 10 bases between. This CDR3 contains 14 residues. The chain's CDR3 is CAISGGHTNTEAFF. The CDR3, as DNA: TGTGCCATCAGTGGGGGACATACGAACACTGAAGCTTTCTTT.

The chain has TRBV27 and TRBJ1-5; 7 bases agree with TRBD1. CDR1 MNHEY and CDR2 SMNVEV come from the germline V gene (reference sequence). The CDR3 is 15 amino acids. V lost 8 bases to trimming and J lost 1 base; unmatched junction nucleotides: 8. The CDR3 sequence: CASWKGGFSNQPQHF. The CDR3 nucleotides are TGTGCCAGCTGGAAAGGGGGCTTCAGCAATCAGCCCCAGCATTTT.

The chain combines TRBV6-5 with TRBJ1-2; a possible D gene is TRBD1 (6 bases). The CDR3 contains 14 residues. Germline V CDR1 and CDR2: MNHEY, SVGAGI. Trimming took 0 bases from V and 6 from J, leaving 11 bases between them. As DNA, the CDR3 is TGTGCCAGCAGTTACTCCAGGGGAAGGGATGGCTACACCTTC. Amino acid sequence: CASSYSRGRDGYTF.

CDR3 sequence reads: CASSQDGGASNQPQHF. The CDR3 DNA follows: TGTGCCAGCAGCCAAGATGGGGGGGCTAGCAATCAGCCCCAGCATTTT. The J gene is TRBJ1-5, the V gene TRBV3-1 (or the pseudogene TRBV3-2), with D possibly matching TRBD1 (6 bases). Per germline, CDR1 LGHDT and CDR2 YNNKEL (reference sequence). Trimming stripped 0 bases from V and 0 bases from J, with 9 bases between. The CDR3 length is 16 residues.

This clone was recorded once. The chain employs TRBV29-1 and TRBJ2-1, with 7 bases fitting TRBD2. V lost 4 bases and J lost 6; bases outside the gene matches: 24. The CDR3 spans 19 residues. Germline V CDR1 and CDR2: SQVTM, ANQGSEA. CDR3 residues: CSVVKGPGGRAIGVNEQFF. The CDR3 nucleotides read TGCAGCGTTGTAAAAGGGCCCGGGGGGAGGGCCATTGGGGTCAATGAGCAGTTCTTC.

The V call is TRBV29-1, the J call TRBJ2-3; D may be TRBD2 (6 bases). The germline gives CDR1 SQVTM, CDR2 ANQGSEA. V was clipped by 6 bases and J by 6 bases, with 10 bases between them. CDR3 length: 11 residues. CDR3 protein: CSVEGADTQYF. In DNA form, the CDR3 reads TGCAGCGTGGAGGGAGCCGATACGCAGTATTTT.

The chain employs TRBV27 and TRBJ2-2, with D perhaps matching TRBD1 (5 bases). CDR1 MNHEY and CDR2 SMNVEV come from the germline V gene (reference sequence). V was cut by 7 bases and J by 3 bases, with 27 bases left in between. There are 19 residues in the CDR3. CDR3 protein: CASKSGRVTGQAYTGELFF. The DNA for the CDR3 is TGTGCCAGCAAAAGTGGCCGCGTGACTGGACAAGCTTACACCGGGGAGCTGTTTTTT.

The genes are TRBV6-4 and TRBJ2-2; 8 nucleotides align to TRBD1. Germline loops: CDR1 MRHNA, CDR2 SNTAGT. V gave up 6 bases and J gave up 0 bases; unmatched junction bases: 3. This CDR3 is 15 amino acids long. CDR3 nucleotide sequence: TGTGCCAGCAGATTGGACAGGGCGAACACCGGGGAGCTGTTTTTT. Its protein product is CASRLDRANTGELFF.

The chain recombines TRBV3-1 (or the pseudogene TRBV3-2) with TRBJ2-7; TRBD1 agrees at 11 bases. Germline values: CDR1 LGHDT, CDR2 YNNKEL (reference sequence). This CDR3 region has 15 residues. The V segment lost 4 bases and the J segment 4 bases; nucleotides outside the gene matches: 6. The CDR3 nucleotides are TGTGCCAGCAGCCGGGTAAGGGACAGGGGGTACGAGCAGTACTTC. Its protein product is CASSRVRDRGYEQYF.

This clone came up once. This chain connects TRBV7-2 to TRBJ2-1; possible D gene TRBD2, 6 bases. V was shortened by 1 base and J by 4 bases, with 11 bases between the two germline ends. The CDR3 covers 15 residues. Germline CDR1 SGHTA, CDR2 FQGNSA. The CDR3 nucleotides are TGTGCCAGCAGCTTAGGGGGGGACCCTTACAATGAGCAGTTCTTC. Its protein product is CASSLGGDPYNEQFF.

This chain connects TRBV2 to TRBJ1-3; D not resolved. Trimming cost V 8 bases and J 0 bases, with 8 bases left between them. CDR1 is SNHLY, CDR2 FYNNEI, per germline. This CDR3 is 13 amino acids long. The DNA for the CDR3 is TGTGCCAGCTTTCGGGGCTCTGGAAACACCATATATTTT. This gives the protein CASFRGSGNTIYF. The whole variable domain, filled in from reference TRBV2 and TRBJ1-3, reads EPEVTQTPSHQVTQMGQEVILRCVPISNHLYFYWYRQILGQKVEFLVSFYNNEISEKSEIFDDQFSVERPDGSNFTLKIRSTKLEDSAMYFCASFRGSGNTIYFGEGSWLTVV.

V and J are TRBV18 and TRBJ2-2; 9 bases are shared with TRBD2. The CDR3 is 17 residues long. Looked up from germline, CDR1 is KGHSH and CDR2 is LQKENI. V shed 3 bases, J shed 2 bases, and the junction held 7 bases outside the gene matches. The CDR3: CASSPLSGRVNTGELFF. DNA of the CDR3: TGTGCCAGCTCACCCCTTAGCGGGAGAGTTAACACCGGGGAGCTGTTTTTT.

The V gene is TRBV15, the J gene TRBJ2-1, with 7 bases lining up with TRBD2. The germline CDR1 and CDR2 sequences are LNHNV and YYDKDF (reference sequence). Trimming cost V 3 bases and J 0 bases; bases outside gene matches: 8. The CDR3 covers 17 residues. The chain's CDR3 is CATSSPPGGGSYNEQFF. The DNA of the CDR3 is TGTGCCACCAGCAGCCCCCCCGGCGGGGGCTCCTACAATGAGCAGTTCTTC.

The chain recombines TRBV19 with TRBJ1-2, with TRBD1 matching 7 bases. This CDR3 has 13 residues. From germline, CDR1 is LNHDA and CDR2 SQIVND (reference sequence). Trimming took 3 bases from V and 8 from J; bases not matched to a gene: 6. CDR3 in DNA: TGTGCCAGTAGTATGAGGGGGCTGATGGGCTACACCTTC. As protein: CASSMRGLMGYTF.

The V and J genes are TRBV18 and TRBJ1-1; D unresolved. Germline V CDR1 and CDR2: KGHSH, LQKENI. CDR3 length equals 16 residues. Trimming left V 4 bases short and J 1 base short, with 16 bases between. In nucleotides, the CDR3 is TGTGCCAGCTCACTGGCGGAATCGTTACGGAACACTGAAGCTTTCTTT. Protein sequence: CASSLAESLRNTEAFF.

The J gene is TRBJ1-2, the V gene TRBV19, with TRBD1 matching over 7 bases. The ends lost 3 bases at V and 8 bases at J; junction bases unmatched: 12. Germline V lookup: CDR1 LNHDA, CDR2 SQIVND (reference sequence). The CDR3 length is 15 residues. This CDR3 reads CASSILGRGLVGYTF. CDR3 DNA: TGTGCCAGTAGTATCCTCGGCAGGGGGTTAGTAGGCTACACCTTC.

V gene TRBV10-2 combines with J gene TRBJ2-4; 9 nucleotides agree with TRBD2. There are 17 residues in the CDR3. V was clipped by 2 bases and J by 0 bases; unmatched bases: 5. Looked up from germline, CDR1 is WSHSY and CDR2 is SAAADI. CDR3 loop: CASSEASGDLAKNIQYF. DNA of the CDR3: TGCGCCAGCAGTGAGGCTAGCGGGGACCTAGCCAAAAACATTCAGTACTTC.

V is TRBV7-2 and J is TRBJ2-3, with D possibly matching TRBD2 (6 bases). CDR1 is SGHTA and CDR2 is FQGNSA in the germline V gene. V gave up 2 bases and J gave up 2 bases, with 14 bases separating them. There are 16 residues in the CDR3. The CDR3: CASSLSGRDDTDTQYF. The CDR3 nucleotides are TGTGCCAGCAGCTTAAGTGGGCGGGACGACACAGATACGCAGTATTTT.

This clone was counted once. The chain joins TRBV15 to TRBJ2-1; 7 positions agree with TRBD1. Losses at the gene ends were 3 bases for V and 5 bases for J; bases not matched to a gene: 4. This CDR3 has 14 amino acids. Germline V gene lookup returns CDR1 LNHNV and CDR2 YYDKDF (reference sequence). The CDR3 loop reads CATSRDRNDNEQFF. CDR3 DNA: TGTGCCACCAGCAGGGACAGGAACGACAATGAGCAGTTCTTC.

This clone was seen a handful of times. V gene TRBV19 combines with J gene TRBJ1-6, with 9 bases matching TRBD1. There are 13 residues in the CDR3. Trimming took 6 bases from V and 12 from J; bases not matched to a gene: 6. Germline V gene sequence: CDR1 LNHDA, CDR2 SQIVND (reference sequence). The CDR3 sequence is CASSRTGAEPLHF. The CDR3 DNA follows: TGTGCCAGTAGCAGGACAGGGGCCGAACCCCTCCACTTT.

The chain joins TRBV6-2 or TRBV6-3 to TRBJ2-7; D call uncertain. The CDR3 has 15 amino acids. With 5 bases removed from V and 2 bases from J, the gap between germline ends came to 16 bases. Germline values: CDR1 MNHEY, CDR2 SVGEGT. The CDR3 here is CASSPVVLLPYEQYF. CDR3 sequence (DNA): TGTGCCAGCAGTCCCGTAGTTCTCCTCCCCTACGAGCAGTACTTC.